One and the same sample provided the 19 T cell receptor beta chains below, sequenced in a study of CD8 T cells in Susac syndrome. The RNA, about 0.45 to 1 ug, was put through reverse transcription using random hexamers. TCRdb used MiXCR to reprocess the immunoSEQ multiplex PCR reads, holding one entry per CDR3 protein. This table holds roughly 140,000 distinct CDR3 sequences, 85% to 95% found once. Sequenced: CD8+ T cells from PBMCs. These receptors were obtained from a human donor with multiple sclerosis.

This chain joins TRBV18 and TRBJ2-1; D is undetermined. The V end lost 3 bases, the J end lost 6 bases, and 9 bases lay between the germline ends. This CDR3 comprises 13 residues. The germline V gene has CDR1 KGHSH and CDR2 LQKENI. As DNA, the CDR3 is TGTGCCAGCTCACCTCCTAGACCCAATGAGCAGTTCTTC. It yields the protein CASSPPRPNEQFF.

J is TRBJ2-7 and V is TRBV20-1; 11 nucleotides align to TRBD2. J gave up 4 bases and V 7 bases, and 6 bases lay outside the gene matches. CDR1 and CDR2 from the germline V gene are DFQATT and SNEGSKA (reference sequence). The CDR3 totals 13 residues. For the CDR3, the DNA is TGCAGTGGTTTGAGGACTAGCGGGTACGAGCAGTACTTC. This encodes CSGLRTSGYEQYF.

The V and J genes are TRBV15 and TRBJ1-1; D is unclear. The V and J ends lost 1 base and 7 bases respectively, with 7 bases between them. Germline CDR1 reads LNHNV; CDR2 reads YYDKDF (reference sequence). CDR3 length equals 12 residues. CDR3 DNA: TGTGCCACCAGCAGAGTAGCGATTGAAGCTTTCTTT. This gives the protein CATSRVAIEAFF.

The sample holds one count of this clonotype. CDR3 sequence reads: CASSQDTSGDTDTQYF. The DNA of the CDR3 is TGCGCCAGCAGCCAGGATACTAGCGGGGACACAGATACGCAGTATTTT. This chain connects TRBV4-1 to TRBJ2-3, with 10 bases matching TRBD2. J gave up 2 bases and V 3 bases, and 5 bases lay outside the gene matches. The CDR3 consists of 16 residues. The germline gives CDR1 MGHRA, CDR2 YSYEKL.

The J gene is TRBJ1-6, the V gene TRBV4-1; TRBD1 is a possible D gene (5 bases). The CDR3 spans 13 residues. Trimming left V 0 bases short and J 10 bases short, with 7 bases between. From germline, CDR1 is MGHRA and CDR2 YSYEKL. The CDR3 nucleotides read TGCGCCAGCAGCCAAGAAGGGGTCTCACCCCTCCACTTT. Translating it yields CASSQEGVSPLHF.

CDR3 sequence: CASSQEERRRRGPDTQYF. CDR3 bases: TGTGCCAGCAGCCAAGAGGAGAGGCGGCGGAGGGGCCCAGATACGCAGTATTTT. The chain joins TRBV3-1 to TRBJ2-3; D might be TRBD2 (6 bases). The germline V gene has CDR1 LGHDT and CDR2 YNNKEL (reference sequence). This CDR3 has 18 amino acids. Trimming left V 0 bases short and J 4 bases short, with 20 bases between.

The chain is built from TRBV7-9 and TRBJ1-1; D ambiguous. This CDR3 comprises 11 residues. Germline-derived CDR1 and CDR2 are SEHNR and FQNEAQ (reference sequence). V was pared by 5 bases and J by 6 bases, with 7 bases between. CDR3 protein: CASSLVAEAFF. CDR3 in DNA: TGTGCCAGCAGCCTTGTGGCTGAAGCTTTCTTT.

The chain couples TRBV2 to TRBJ2-3, with D tentatively TRBD1 or TRBD2 (5 bases each). CDR3 length equals 12 residues. Looked up from germline, CDR1 is SNHLY and CDR2 is FYNNEI. Between the trimmed V and J ends, which lost 6 bases and 4 bases, there was a span of 8 bases. The CDR3 region has the DNA TGTGCCAGCAGGGGGCGGGCAGATACGCAGTATTTT. Translating gives CASRGRADTQYF.

This chain joins TRBV5-1 and TRBJ2-7; TRBD1 might be the D (6 bases). The CDR3 has 17 residues. Germline V CDR1 and CDR2: SGHRS, YFSETQ. Trimming cost V 5 bases and J 0 bases, with 21 bases left between them. CDR3 nucleotide sequence: TGCGCCAGCAGGCCGGACCTTACAGGGAGAGCCTCCTACGAGCAGTACTTC. Residues: CASRPDLTGRASYEQYF.

The J gene is TRBJ1-2, the V gene TRBV3-1; 11 positions match TRBD1. The CDR3 is made up of 15 amino acids. After removal of 3 bases from V and 4 bases from J, the junction contained 4 bases not matched to a gene. Per germline, CDR1 LGHDT and CDR2 YNNKEL (reference sequence). CDR3 protein: CASSQGTGGFYGYTF. The CDR3 region has the DNA TGTGCCAGCAGCCAGGGGACAGGGGGGTTCTATGGCTACACCTTC.

This chain joins TRBV29-1 and TRBJ2-7; 9 bases match TRBD2. The CDR3 consists of 13 residues. From germline, CDR1 is SQVTM and CDR2 ANQGSEA. V shed 5 bases, J shed 4 bases, and the junction held 6 bases outside the gene matches. In nucleotides, the CDR3 is TGCAGCGTTACAGCGGGGGGCCGGTACGAGCAGTACTTC. Amino acids: CSVTAGGRYEQYF.

CDR3 residues: CASSDTGTGRNSPLHF. CDR3 DNA sequence: TGTGCCAGCAGTGACACCGGGACAGGACGCAATTCACCCCTCCACTTT. The V call is TRBV6-1, the J call TRBJ1-6, with TRBD1 matching over 8 bases. Germline CDR1 MNHNS, CDR2 SASEGT. The CDR3 is 16 residues long. The junction had 8 bases not matched to a gene; V was cut back by 3 bases and J by 7 bases.

This chain links TRBV27 with TRBJ2-1; TRBD2 matches 11 bases. This CDR3 is 15 amino acids long. The V segment lost 5 bases and the J segment 4 bases; nucleotides outside the gene matches: 4. The germline CDR1 and CDR2 sequences are MNHEY and SMNVEV (reference sequence). The CDR3 sequence: CASSDSGGVYNEQFF. As DNA, the CDR3 is TGTGCCAGCAGTGATAGCGGGGGGGTGTACAATGAGCAGTTCTTC.

The rearrangement uses TRBV27 and TRBJ2-3, with 11 bases identical to TRBD2. Germline CDR1 reads MNHEY; CDR2 reads SMNVEV (reference sequence). With 8 bases clipped from V and 1 base from J, the junction kept 5 bases outside the gene matches. The CDR3 has 15 amino acids. Here the CDR3 DNA reads TGTGCCAGCGGGTTACTAGCGGGGGGCACAGATACGCAGTATTTT. Its translation is CASGLLAGGTDTQYF.

Written as DNA, the CDR3 is TGTGCCTGGAGTCAAGAAGCGGGGATTGGCGAGCAGTTCTTC. It yields the protein CAWSQEAGIGEQFF. The V gene is TRBV30, the J gene TRBJ2-1; 7 nucleotides align to TRBD2. The CDR3 is 14 residues long. Germline CDR1 GTSNPN, CDR2 SVGIG (reference sequence). V was clipped by 2 bases and J by 10 bases; unmatched bases: 11.

This chain connects TRBV27 to TRBJ2-7, with D uncertain. This CDR3 region has 13 residues. CDR1 MNHEY and CDR2 SMNVEV come from the germline V gene (reference sequence). The V end lost 0 bases, the J end lost 4 bases, and 7 bases lay between the germline ends. Written as DNA, the CDR3 is TGTGCCAGCAGTTTATCTGTGGGATACGAGCAGTACTTC. This codes for CASSLSVGYEQYF.

The gene calls are TRBV11-2 and TRBJ2-3; 9 bases align to TRBD1. Germline CDR1 and CDR2: SGHAT and FQNNGV. The CDR3 is 14 residues long. Losses at the gene ends were 2 bases for V and 6 bases for J; bases not matched to a gene: 3. The CDR3 DNA reads TGTGCCAGCAGCTTACTACAGGGGGCGGATACGCAGTATTTT. The encoded protein is CASSLLQGADTQYF.

A single count supports this clonotype. J is TRBJ1-2 and V is TRBV13; 9 bases map to TRBD1. This CDR3 has 16 amino acids. The trim removed 4 bases at V and 2 bases at J, leaving 8 bases unmatched. The germline V gene has CDR1 PRHDT and CDR2 FYEKMQ (reference sequence). The CDR3 region is CASSWGTGFPNYGYTF. The CDR3 DNA sequence: TGTGCCAGCAGCTGGGGGACAGGGTTCCCCAACTATGGCTACACCTTC.

The chain carries TRBV30 and TRBJ2-1; perhaps TRBD1 as D (6 bases). Per the germline V gene, CDR1 is GTSNPN and CDR2 is SVGIG (reference sequence). Trimming removed 0 bases at V and 2 bases at J, with 11 bases between. The CDR3 has 15 amino acids. The CDR3 region is CAWSVLAGAYNEQFF. The CDR3 region has the DNA TGTGCCTGGAGTGTACTGGCAGGGGCCTACAATGAGCAGTTCTTC.